Below, 19 T cell receptor beta chains from the same sample are listed, as sequenced in a study of blood T cell repertoires in COVID-19 (dated by TCRdb to the early 2020s). Library creation used the immunoSEQ multiplex PCR assay. In its TCRdb copy, this immuneACCESS table keeps in-frame sequences only and misses some clones. Where compared with another copy, unresolved V genes explain less than half of these, and the others have no known cause. The table for this sample lists 200,000 to 250,000 clones; approximately 83% of them were counted only once. Of the sample, 3% to 4% falls within the top ten clones. The sequenced material came from PBMCs or T cells enriched from blood (not recorded which). The receptors stem from a woman between 55 and 75 years old who had recovered from COVID-19.

V and J are TRBV7-9 and TRBJ2-7; D not certain. This CDR3 is 12 amino acids long. V shed 4 bases and J shed 3 bases, with 7 bases lying between them. In germline, CDR1 is SEHNR, CDR2 FQNEAQ (reference sequence). CDR3 protein: CASSSNYYEQYF. CDR3 bases: TGTGCCAGCAGCTCCAACTACTACGAGCAGTACTTC. The full variable domain, completed using reference TRBV7-9 and TRBJ2-7, is DTGVSQNPRHKITKRGQNVTFRCDPISEHNRLYWYRQTLGQGPEFLTYFQNEAQLEKSRLLSDRFSAERPKGSFSTLEIQRTEQGDSAMYLCASSSNYYEQYFGPGTRLTVT.

The CDR3 spells CASSLVAGANTGELFF. CDR3 in DNA: TGTGCCAGCAGCTTAGTGGCAGGCGCGAACACCGGGGAGCTGTTTTTT. V is TRBV7-2 and J is TRBJ2-2; D remains unclear. Germline values: CDR1 SGHTA, CDR2 FQGNSA. V lost 1 base and J 0 bases, leaving 9 bases between the germline ends. The CDR3 is 16 residues long.

This sequence joins TRBV7-9 and TRBJ2-3; 12 bases align to TRBD2. V shed 11 bases, J shed 3 bases, and the junction held 3 bases outside the gene matches. Germline V gives CDR1 SEHNR, CDR2 FQNEAQ (reference sequence). The CDR3 consists of 13 residues. CDR3: CAGGTSGTDTQYF. In nucleotides, the CDR3 is TGTGCCGGAGGGACTAGCGGGACAGATACGCAGTATTTT.

The rearrangement joins TRBV6-5 to TRBJ1-2; 9 nucleotides line up with TRBD1. The CDR3 runs to 14 residues. Germline CDR1 and CDR2: MNHEY and SVGAGI. The ends lost 0 bases at V and 5 bases at J; junction bases unmatched: 1. The CDR3 sequence is CASSYSTGGYGYTF. In nucleotides, the CDR3 is TGTGCCAGCAGTTACTCGACAGGGGGTTATGGCTACACCTTC.

J is TRBJ1-1 and V is TRBV6-5, with no clear D. Trimming shortened V by 1 base and J by 4 bases, and 13 bases separated the two germline ends. Per germline, CDR1 MNHEY and CDR2 SVGAGI. The CDR3 loop spans 15 amino acids. The CDR3: CASSYWGGRSTEAFF. CDR3 DNA sequence: TGTGCCAGCAGTTACTGGGGAGGACGTAGCACTGAAGCTTTCTTT.

The V gene is TRBV11-2, the J gene TRBJ2-1; D is possibly TRBD2 (5 bases). Trimming left V 5 bases short and J 8 bases short, with 19 bases between. The CDR3 has 15 amino acids. CDR1 and CDR2 (germline): SGHAT, FQNNGV. The CDR3 loop reads CASSASEGVFYEQFF. Here the CDR3 DNA reads TGTGCCAGCAGCGCCTCTGAGGGAGTGTTCTATGAGCAGTTCTTC.

This rearrangement joins TRBV2 to TRBJ1-5; D ambiguous. Trimming cost V 5 bases and J 0 bases, with 5 bases left between them. The CDR3 loop spans 13 amino acids. CDR1 and CDR2 from the germline V gene are SNHLY and FYNNEI. The CDR3 region has the DNA TGTGCCAGCAGTTCTTATAGCAATCAGCCCCAGCATTTT. Protein sequence: CASSSYSNQPQHF.

This chain connects TRBV29-1 to TRBJ1-2; 9 nucleotides agree with TRBD1. The CDR3 is 13 residues long. Germline values: CDR1 SQVTM, CDR2 ANQGSEA. V trimming: 1 base; J trimming: 9 bases; junction bases outside the gene matches: 6. The CDR3 DNA is TGCAGCGTTGAAGCTGGGACAGGGTCGAGCTACACCTTC. Translating gives CSVEAGTGSSYTF.

The J gene is TRBJ1-3, the V gene TRBV19; the D gene is possibly TRBD1 (6 bases). Germline-derived CDR1 and CDR2 are LNHDA and SQIVND (reference sequence). The V end was cut by 0 bases, the J end by 0 bases, with 9 bases between. The CDR3 runs to 16 residues. CDR3 loop: CASSIEGATSGNTIYF. The CDR3 region has the DNA TGTGCCAGTAGTATAGAGGGGGCAACCTCTGGAAACACCATATATTTT.

The count of this clone is one. V gene TRBV25-1 combines with J gene TRBJ2-5, with 8 bases identical to TRBD1. The J segment lost 1 base and the V segment lost 8 bases, leaving 6 bases of the junction unmatched. CDR3 length: 14 amino acids. CDR1 and CDR2 (germline): MGHDK, SYGVNS. The CDR3 region is CASGGQGGQETQYF. The DNA of the CDR3 is TGTGCCAGCGGCGGACAGGGCGGCCAAGAGACCCAGTACTTC.

This clone was seen only once. The chain recombines TRBV9 with TRBJ1-5, with unresolved D. This CDR3 region has 15 residues. V shed 4 bases and J shed 4 bases, with 15 bases lying between them. Germline-derived CDR1 and CDR2 are SGDLS and YYNGEE. CDR3 in DNA: TGTGCCAGCAGCCTGGAGGGTGGGCGGAATCAGCCCCAGCATTTT. Translated: CASSLEGGRNQPQHF.

This clone was seen only a few times. The chain joins TRBV7-9 to TRBJ1-2, with 7 bases aligning to TRBD1. J was trimmed by 7 bases and V by 5 bases; bases with no gene match: 10. From germline, CDR1 is SEHNR and CDR2 FQNEAQ (reference sequence). The CDR3 extends over 14 amino acids. Here the CDR3 reads CASSLGGQMSGYTF. The CDR3 nucleotides are TGTGCCAGCAGCCTAGGGGGACAGATGAGTGGCTACACCTTC.

This clone turned up a few times. The chain combines TRBV6-2 or TRBV6-3 with TRBJ2-1; D is perhaps TRBD1 (5 bases). The V gene's germline CDR1 is MNHEY and CDR2 SVGEGT. The CDR3 contains 12 residues. Trimming removed 2 bases from V and 7 bases from J, with 6 bases in between. CDR3 bases: TGTGCCAGCAGTTACAGGGGAAATGAGCAGTTCTTC. Protein product: CASSYRGNEQFF.

This chain links TRBV2 with TRBJ1-5; unclear D gene. Germline CDR1 reads SNHLY; CDR2 reads FYNNEI. V was trimmed by 2 bases and J by 0 bases, leaving 14 bases between them. The CDR3 is 17 residues long. The CDR3 coding sequence is TGTGCCAGCAGTGAATTTCTGTTAAAAAATAGCAATCAGCCCCAGCATTTT. Protein: CASSEFLLKNSNQPQHF.

This clone is a singleton in its sample. This rearrangement joins TRBV7-6 to TRBJ2-1; 15 bases are a match to TRBD2. The CDR3 is made up of 18 amino acids. V was pared by 1 base and J by 5 bases, with 6 bases of the junction left unmatched. Looked up from germline, CDR1 is SGHVS and CDR2 is FNYEAQ. The CDR3 loop reads CASSLGGLAGGPHNEQFF. CDR3 sequence (DNA): TGTGCCAGCAGCTTAGGAGGACTAGCGGGAGGGCCCCACAATGAGCAGTTCTTC. The whole variable domain, remainder taken from reference TRBV7-6 and TRBJ2-1, is GAGVSQSPRYKVTKRGQDVALRCDPISGHVSLYWYRQALGQGPEFLTYFNYEAQQDKSGLPNDRFSAERPEGSISTLTIQRTEQRDSAMYRCASSLGGLAGGPHNEQFFGPGTRLTVL.

The rearrangement uses TRBV2 and TRBJ2-7; D gene uncertain. This CDR3 has 13 amino acids. CDR1 and CDR2 (germline): SNHLY, FYNNEI. Trimming took 4 bases from V and 6 from J, leaving 13 bases between them. CDR3 protein: CASSVGFVAEQYF. CDR3 bases: TGTGCCAGCAGTGTGGGCTTCGTTGCCGAGCAGTACTTC. Complete variable domain (other parts from reference TRBV2 and TRBJ2-7): EPEVTQTPSHQVTQMGQEVILRCVPISNHLYFYWYRQILGQKVEFLVSFYNNEISEKSEIFDDQFSVERPDGSNFTLKIRSTKLEDSAMYFCASSVGFVAEQYFGPGTRLTVT.

The chain is built from TRBV19 and TRBJ2-3; perhaps TRBD1 as D (6 bases). V was trimmed by 6 bases and J by 6 bases, leaving 16 bases between them. The CDR3 consists of 14 residues. CDR1 and CDR2 (germline): LNHDA, SQIVND (reference sequence). CDR3 loop: CASRDQDSSDTQYF. CDR3 in DNA: TGTGCCAGTAGGGACCAGGACAGTTCCGATACGCAGTATTTT.

The chain uses TRBV2 and TRBJ1-2, with 7 bases fitting TRBD1. J was trimmed by 8 bases and V by 7 bases; bases with no gene match: 19. The CDR3 is 16 residues long. The V gene's germline CDR1 is SNHLY and CDR2 FYNNEI. The CDR3 DNA is TGTGCCAGCAACCAGAGACGTCAGGGGGGTTCGGGAGGCTACACCTTC. This sequence encodes CASNQRRQGGSGGYTF.

J is TRBJ1-2 and V is TRBV25-1, with TRBD1 matching over 9 bases. With 7 bases clipped from V and 6 bases from J, the junction kept 12 bases outside the gene matches. Germline CDR1 is MGHDK and CDR2 is SYGVNS. The CDR3 sequence is 15 residues long. CDR3 in amino acids: CASIPGGTGRHGYTF. CDR3 nucleotides: TGTGCCAGCATCCCCGGAGGGACAGGGAGGCATGGCTACACCTTC.